This entry is about one T cell receptor (beta chain). The record originates from a study of shared clonotypes between healthy human individuals. On the study more broadly: Ranging from 18 to 49 in age, donors were two women and a few men.

The CDR3 spans 17 residues. The trim removed 4 bases at V and 8 bases at J, leaving 11 bases unmatched. CDR1 and CDR2 from the germline V gene are WNHNN and SYGVQD (reference sequence). In the authors' workflow: ImmunoSEQ gave junction-only sequences without quality scores, so filtering differed. The data were produced by immunoSEQ multiplex PCR, yet TCRdb's version contains in-frame clones alone and is incomplete. The DNA was the basis for D and trimming; V, J and clone size are from that table. The repertoire holds roughly 510,000 clones, with about 75% as singletons. Each donor was a Caucasian adult residing in Nashville, Tennessee.

Sequences were obtained from PBMCs. V usage is TRBV10-1 and J usage is TRBJ1-4, with 12 bases identical to TRBD1. The receptor was derived from a woman in her thirties or forties in good health. Some clones in this sample may be carry-over from other donors' samples. The CDR3 protein is CASSVGSWDRGREKLFF. For the CDR3, the DNA is TGCGCCAGCAGTGTAGGGTCTTGGGACAGGGGGCGGGAAAAACTGTTTTTT.